This T cell receptor beta chain was sequenced during a study of T cells in localized non-small cell lung cancer. Germline V gene data show CDR1 as LNHDA and CDR2 as SQIVND (reference sequence). The V end was cut by 1 base, the J end by 0 bases, with 7 bases between. The CDR3 length is 14 residues. This clone was found once. Data came from immunoSEQ multiplex PCR; TCRdb stores just in-frame clones and leaves some out. The sample has 45,000 or so clones, 81% seen once. The J gene is TRBJ2-7, the V gene TRBV19; D gene unclear. This sequence originates from a man aged 40-75 years with stage III lung adenocarcinoma. Sequenced here: peripheral blood mononuclear cells, sampled before any cancer treatment. CDR3 DNA sequence: TGTGCCAGTAGTATAGTCACCAGCTCCTACGAGCAGTACTTC. This sequence encodes CASSIVTSSYEQYF.